A single sample gave rise to the 11 T cell receptor beta chains below, sequenced in a study of a mutant IDH1 vaccine in newly diagnosed glioma. The time point: week 47, end of study. The vaccine gave 300 ug of a 20-mer mutant IDH1 peptide subcutaneously per dose. The antigens of these receptors remain unknown. Assay: immunoSEQ multiplex PCR; the TCRdb copy retains only in-frame clones and omits some. Of tens of thousands of clones listed, 87% are singletons. The specimen comprised PBMCs, sampled from a glioma patient whose treatment included an IDH1 peptide vaccine. The source is a woman aged 25-40 years with glioma.

V is TRBV5-1 and J is TRBJ2-5, with D tentatively TRBD1 or TRBD2 (6 bases each). CDR1 is SGHRS, CDR2 YFSETQ, per germline. The CDR3 runs to 14 residues. V lost 5 bases, J lost 5 bases, and 16 bases lay in between. The CDR3 region is CASSRPGAIETQYF. The CDR3 DNA is TGCGCCAGCAGTAGGCCGGGGGCCATCGAGACCCAGTACTTC. Together with reference TRBV5-1 and TRBJ2-5, the CDR3 gives the full variable domain: KAGVTQTPRYLIKTRGQQVTLSCSPISGHRSVSWYQQTPGQGLQFLFEYFSETQRNKGNFPGRFSGRQFSNSRSEMNVSTLELGDSALYLCASSRPGAIETQYFGPGTRLLVL.

This sequence joins TRBV6-1 and TRBJ1-5; D not resolved. The CDR3 consists of 12 residues. Trimming stripped 1 base from V and 5 bases from J, with 3 bases between. The germline V gene encodes CDR1 MNHNS and CDR2 SASEGT. The CDR3 loop is CASSEVHQPQHF. CDR3 DNA: TGTGCCAGCAGTGAAGTCCATCAGCCCCAGCATTTT.

V is TRBV7-2 and J is TRBJ1-5; 7 bases fit TRBD1. The CDR3 has 14 residues. Trimming cost V 5 bases and J 4 bases; bases outside gene matches: 5. Germline assignment: CDR1 SGHTA and CDR2 FQGNSA. CDR3 nucleotide sequence: TGTGCCAGCAGCCCGACAGGGTTAAATCAGCCCCAGCATTTT. Its protein product is CASSPTGLNQPQHF.

V is TRBV7-9 and J is TRBJ2-5, with a weak D call TRBD1 (8 bases). The CDR3 loop spans 18 amino acids. V was pared by 6 bases and J by 2 bases, with 25 bases between. Germline V gene lookup returns CDR1 SEHNR and CDR2 FQNEAQ (reference sequence). The CDR3 here is CASRKGGTGGIAQETQYF. CDR3 bases: TGTGCCAGCAGAAAGGGGGGGACAGGAGGGATCGCACAAGAGACCCAGTACTTC. The full variable domain, its missing parts supplied by reference TRBV7-9 and TRBJ2-5, is DTGVSQNPRHKITKRGQNVTFRCDPISEHNRLYWYRQTLGQGPEFLTYFQNEAQLEKSRLLSDRFSAERPKGSFSTLEIQRTEQGDSAMYLCASRKGGTGGIAQETQYFGPGTRLLVL.

V gene TRBV2 combines with J gene TRBJ2-5; D might be TRBD1 or TRBD2, each matching 5 bases. Trimming left V 6 bases short and J 2 bases short, with 10 bases between. Germline V gene sequence: CDR1 SNHLY, CDR2 FYNNEI. There are 13 residues in the CDR3. The CDR3 DNA is TGTGCCAGCAGCCGGGACGGACAAGAGACCCAGTACTTC. Translated: CASSRDGQETQYF.

This chain connects TRBV5-4 to TRBJ1-2; D is possibly TRBD1 (5 bases). CDR1 and CDR2 from the germline V gene are SGHNT and YYREEE (reference sequence). This CDR3 contains 12 residues. V was shortened by 5 bases and J by 7 bases, with 12 bases between the two germline ends. CDR3 nucleotide sequence: TGTGCCAGCAGGTACACAGGAGGTGGCTACACCTTC. Its protein product is CASRYTGGGYTF. Supplemented by reference TRBV5-4 and TRBJ1-2, the full variable domain reads ETGVTQSPTHLIKTRGQQVTLRCSSQSGHNTVSWYQQALGQGPQFIFQYYREEENGRGNFPPRFSGLQFPNYSSELNVNALELDDSALYLCASRYTGGGYTFGSGTRLTVV.

This chain links TRBV2 with TRBJ2-7; 8 bases fit TRBD1. There are 18 residues in the CDR3. J gave up 1 base and V 10 bases, and 21 bases lay outside the gene matches. The germline CDR1 and CDR2 sequences are SNHLY and FYNNEI. The CDR3 spells CATRFPTGVDSISYEQYF. The CDR3 DNA is TGTGCCACCCGATTCCCGACAGGGGTGGACTCCATTTCCTACGAGCAGTACTTC.

The V call is TRBV4-3, the J call TRBJ2-7; TRBD2 aligns across 12 bases. Germline lookup yields CDR1 LGHNA and CDR2 YSLEER. V was pared by 4 bases and J by 3 bases, with 22 bases of the junction left unmatched. The CDR3 has 21 amino acids. CDR3 residues: CASSLQTGASGGASALYEQYF. The CDR3 coding sequence is TGCGCCAGCAGCCTCCAAACGGGAGCTAGCGGGGGGGCCTCAGCGCTCTACGAGCAGTACTTC.

The chain is built from TRBV7-2 and TRBJ2-7; D possibly corresponds to TRBD2 (6 bases). The V end was cut by 0 bases, the J end by 0 bases, with 12 bases between. CDR1 and CDR2 (germline): SGHTA, FQGNSA. There are 16 residues in the CDR3. The CDR3 DNA reads TGTGCCAGCAGCTTAGCCGGGACTTCTGGCTCCTACGAGCAGTACTTC. Residues: CASSLAGTSGSYEQYF.

This clone came up once. This chain links TRBV18 with TRBJ1-2; no firm D call. The CDR3 consists of 13 residues. In germline, CDR1 is KGHSH, CDR2 LQKENI. V was trimmed by 1 base and J by 1 base, leaving 4 bases between them. The CDR3 loop reads CASSPRGNYGYTF. The DNA for the CDR3 is TGTGCCAGCTCACCACGGGGTAACTATGGCTACACCTTC.

V gene TRBV18 combines with J gene TRBJ1-1; D gene uncertain. The CDR3 loop spans 13 amino acids. V lost 3 bases and J lost 2, with 7 bases in between. Germline V gene sequence: CDR1 KGHSH, CDR2 LQKENI. For the CDR3, the DNA is TGTGCCAGCTCACCGGATGAAAACACTGAAGCTTTCTTT. This codes for CASSPDENTEAFF.